These 4 T cell receptor beta chains were all obtained from the same sample, sequenced in a study of blood T cell repertoires in COVID-19. Clones were read by immunoSEQ multiplex PCR, and TCRdb kept only the in-frame ones, dropping some. In the table there are around 100,000 clones, more than 65% of which are singletons. Sequenced material: peripheral blood. These receptors were obtained from a woman in her seventies with acute or convalescent COVID-19.

The chain couples TRBV5-8 to TRBJ1-1, with D unclear. From germline, CDR1 is SGHTS and CDR2 YDEGEE. V dropped 0 bases and J dropped 2 bases, with 14 bases sitting between them. The CDR3 sequence is 16 residues long. CDR3 region: CASSLGSHAGNTEAFF. The CDR3 nucleotides read TGTGCCAGCAGCTTGGGCAGCCATGCAGGTAACACTGAAGCTTTCTTT. Full variable domain (missing parts from reference TRBV5-8 and TRBJ1-1): EAGVTQSPTHLIKTRGQQATLRCSPISGHTSVYWYQQALGLGLQFLLWYDEGEERNRGNFPPRFSGRQFPNYSSELNVNALELEDSALYLCASSLGSHAGNTEAFFGQGTRLTVV.

This sequence joins TRBV6-5 and TRBJ1-2; maybe TRBD1 (5 bases). Per germline, CDR1 MNHEY and CDR2 SVGAGI. Trimming took 6 bases from V and 2 from J, leaving 10 bases between them. This CDR3 is built from 13 residues. The CDR3 DNA is TGTGCCAGCAGACCCCAGGGAAACTATGGCTACACCTTC. As protein: CASRPQGNYGYTF.

The chain is built from TRBV6-1 and TRBJ2-3; D possibly corresponds to TRBD2 (7 bases). CDR1 is MNHNS and CDR2 is SASEGT in the germline V gene. CDR3 size: 12 residues. The V end lost 7 bases, the J end lost 5 bases, and 10 bases lay between the germline ends. CDR3 region: CASNREGDTQYF. The CDR3 nucleotides are TGTGCCAGCAACAGGGAGGGAGATACGCAGTATTTT.

This chain uses TRBV7-2 with TRBJ2-3, with D possibly TRBD1 on 5 matching bases. Germline-derived CDR1 and CDR2 are SGHTA and FQGNSA. Trimming left V 6 bases short and J 4 bases short, with 11 bases between. The CDR3 totals 13 residues. In DNA, the CDR3 is TGTGCCAGCAGTCGTAGACAGCCAGATACGCAGTATTTT. Translation: CASSRRQPDTQYF.